Shown below are 2 T cell receptor beta chains from a single sample sequenced in a study. TCRdb's copy holds only in-frame clones and misses some; the assay was immunoSEQ multiplex PCR. Here the sample spans 45,000 to 55,000 clones, more than 80% being singletons. Sequencing was carried out using PBMCs. These receptor sequences come from a man aged 35 to 55 with rheumatoid arthritis.

The chain is built from TRBV3-1 (or the pseudogene TRBV3-2) and TRBJ1-2; 7 positions match TRBD1. This CDR3 has 14 residues. Germline V gene sequence: CDR1 LGHDT, CDR2 YNNKEL (reference sequence). Losses at the gene ends were 0 bases for V and 2 bases for J; bases not matched to a gene: 0. The CDR3 loop is CASSQETGNYGYTF. CDR3 nucleotides: TGTGCCAGCAGCCAAGAGACAGGGAACTATGGCTACACCTTC.

The chain joins TRBV30 to TRBJ2-7; the D gene could be TRBD1 or TRBD2 (5 bases each). Trimming removed 0 bases from V and 4 bases from J, with 16 bases in between. This CDR3 is built from 15 residues. Germline-derived CDR1 and CDR2 are GTSNPN and SVGIG (reference sequence). CDR3 sequence reads: CAWSVIRSWGYEQYF. The CDR3 DNA reads TGTGCCTGGAGTGTAATCCGTTCATGGGGGTACGAGCAGTACTTC.